This T cell receptor (beta chain) was observed in a study of T-cell reconstitution after alpha-beta-depleted transplantation in children. Preparation of the TCRbeta library used unique molecular identifiers. TCRdb reanalysed the PCR reads using MiXCR and keeps one entry per CDR3 protein. The profile covers about 1,000,000 distinct CDR3 sequences, with about 26% appearing a single time and over 25% taken by the ten largest. Germline V gives CDR1 DFQATT, CDR2 SNEGSKA (reference sequence). The V end was cut by 3 bases, the J end by 2 bases, with 11 bases between. The CDR3 sequence is 14 residues long. Of note for this clonotype: Its antigen is undetermined.

Study results and limitations: Several hundred rapidly expanded clones from non-depleted graft cells reportedly supplied alpha-beta T cells about two months post-transplant.

The starting material was PBMCs, mostly from graft donor cells, obtained 360 days after TCRalphabeta/CD19-depleted stem cell transplant. The chain couples TRBV20-1 to TRBJ2-1, with D hard to call. The sequence was collected from a boy less than two years old who had a stem cell transplant for SCID, so the T cells may come from the graft donor. CDR3 DNA sequence: TGCAGTGCTAGGGGAAAGGGAACCTACAATGAGCAGTTCTTC. Its translation: CSARGKGTYNEQFF.